The next 2 T cell receptor beta chains were all read from a single sample in a study of T cells after yellow fever vaccination. Each CDR3 protein gets one entry after TCRdb re-called the 5' RACE reads with MiXCR. This table has about 340,000 distinct CDR3 sequences, 4% appearing once. The sequencing here drew on PBMCs, taken 5 days after the yellow fever booster vaccination. These TCRs come from a man younger than 35 who received the YFV17D yellow fever vaccine.

This clonotype occurred many times. The CDR3 DNA reads as TGCGCCAGCAGCCAAGATGTAAACAGGGGGTATCGCGAAAAACTGTTTTTT. It is translated as CASSQDVNRGYREKLFF. This chain links TRBV4-3 with TRBJ1-4; 8 nucleotides line up with TRBD1. Germline CDR1 LGHNA, CDR2 YSLEER. The CDR3 length is 17 residues. V trimming: 0 bases; J trimming: 8 bases; junction bases outside the gene matches: 11.

V usage is TRBV12-3 or TRBV12-4 and J usage is TRBJ2-5, with TRBD1 as a possible D gene (6 bases). V was pared by 6 bases and J by 1 base, with 12 bases between. The length of the CDR3 is 14 residues. The CDR3 DNA follows: TGTGCCAGCAGGAGAGGACAGTCCCAAGAGACCCAGTACTTC. It encodes CASRRGQSQETQYF.